This T cell receptor (beta chain) was identified in a study of cytomegalovirus exposure and HLA in healthy donors. Study-wide results and caveats: Later on, an analysis found that several of the most significant clusters appeared to be linked to common viral pathogens, which included parvovirus B19. TCR beta V segments were, for the most part, productive about 87% or about 30% of the time in an earlier analysis. Certain sequence variants were highly shared and formed a cluster, and this cluster was likely a sequencing artifact.

Primers: 60 Vbeta forward and 13 Jbeta reverse. Repertoires were generated with immunoSEQ multiplex PCR, while TCRdb's copy carries only in-frame clones and drops some. The sample lists about 190,000 clones; 80% were seen once. CDR3 length equals 16 residues. As concerns this clone: Its antigen is still unknown.

The source material was PBMCs. This TCR was sampled from a man aged 35-49 years in good health and CMV-seropositive. V usage is TRBV21-1 and J usage is TRBJ1-6; TRBD1 was called by the table and not checked on the DNA. TRBV21-1 is flagged as a pseudogene. The CDR3 protein is CASIPKGGSYNSPLHF. CDR3 DNA sequence: TGTGCCAGCATCCCGAAAGGGGGCTCCTATAATTCACCCCTCCACTTT.